The clone carrying this T cell receptor (beta chain) was counted a single time. What it recognizes is unknown. Healthy donors had no documented immune events, such as infections, while sampled. This sample was included in a study of identifying expanded T cells in peripheral blood. Study-wide findings and caveats: Across healthy donors, higher total template counts meant significantly greater roughly 2-week count variance. Differentially abundant clones: around 1.2 between replicates, 16.4 at roughly 2 weeks, 19 at four.

There are 13 residues in the CDR3. Looked up from germline, CDR1 is MNHEY and CDR2 is SMNVEV (reference sequence). V was clipped by 8 bases and J by 4 bases, with 14 bases between them. Assay used: immunoSEQ multiplex PCR; TCRdb lists only in-frame clones, some missing. This table holds about 78,000 clones, roughly 81% found once. The receptor comes from a person aged 18 to 69 in good health. The sample was blood. V usage is TRBV27 and J usage is TRBJ2-5, with no clear D. For the CDR3, the DNA is TGTGCCAGCCGTGGTTCGCTTGGAGAGACCCAGTACTTC. It translates to CASRGSLGETQYF.